This T cell receptor beta chain was recovered during a study of T-cell reconstitution after alpha-beta-depleted transplantation in children. Germline V lookup: CDR1 SGHRS, CDR2 YFSETQ. This CDR3 is 16 amino acids long. Turning to this clonotype: Its antigen is unidentified. The junction departs from germline at one end; a sequencing error may be responsible.

Preparation of the TCRbeta library was carried out with unique molecular identifiers. TCRdb fed the PCR reads into MiXCR, producing one record per CDR3 protein. The repertoire holds about 200,000 distinct CDR3 sequences, about 7% seen once, with 5.5% in the top ten. Study-level points and caveats: Certain patients had high TCRbeta diversity at day 60, and it came from recipient T cells and thymic progenitors that survived. When one year had passed after transplant, most T-cell counts and diversity came from newly produced T cells. Alpha-beta T cells present about two months after transplant were reported to originate from several hundred expanded graft clones.

The receptor comes from a boy aged 2 to 10 with acute lymphoblastic leukemia, due to receive a stem cell transplant. Specimen: PBMCs, collected before TCRalphabeta/CD19-depleted stem cell transplant. The chain has TRBV5-1 and TRBJ2-5; D is uncertain. The CDR3 DNA sequence: TGCGCCATCAGCTTGAACCGACCGTCAAGGCAAGAGACCCAGTACTTC. Translating it yields CAISLNRPSRQETQYF.